Shown below are 18 T cell receptor beta chains from a single sample sequenced in a study of T cell repertoires in cytomegalovirus infection (dated by TCRdb to about 2019). The instrument given in TCRdb is Illumina HiSeq 1500. TCRdb ran its own pipeline on the public reads, namely fastp trimming at Q25 and MiXCR clone calling, and kept in-frame beta chains. Identical CDR3 protein sequences are pooled into one entry, listed with their most common genes and DNA. This sample gives about 98,000 distinct CDR3 sequences in total; approximately 15% of them show up just once. The ten largest clones take up 8% of the sample. The material sequenced was PBMCs. These receptors were obtained from a human donor in good health (CMV status not recorded). Some clones in this sample may be carry-over from other donors' samples.

This clonotype was detected ten times or more. This sequence joins TRBV28 and TRBJ1-1, with D perhaps matching TRBD1 (5 bases). Germline V gene data show CDR1 as MDHEN and CDR2 as SYDVKM. The CDR3 extends over 11 amino acids. V was clipped by 10 bases and J by 8 bases, with 14 bases between them. The chain's CDR3 is CAIHNRREAFF. DNA of the CDR3: TGTGCCATCCACAACAGGAGAGAAGCTTTCTTT.

Details on this clonotype: Mismatch with germline at one junction end may stem from a read error. The chain uses TRBV5-6 and TRBJ2-3, with 11 positions matching TRBD2. Germline CDR1 and CDR2: SGHDT and YYEEEE. This CDR3 is built from 16 residues. The CDR3 sequence is CASSFVTSGGSYTRYF. For the CDR3, the DNA is TGTGCCAGCAGCTTTGTCACTAGCGGGGGATCGTATACGCGGTATTTT. Based on the CDR3 plus reference TRBV5-6 and TRBJ2-3, the full variable domain is DAGVTQSPTHLIKTRGQQVTLRCSPKSGHDTVSWYQQALGQGPQFIFQYYEEEERQRGNFPDRFSGHQFPNYSSELNVNALLLGDSALYLCASSFVTSGGSYTRYFGPGTRLTVL.

This clonotype was observed once. This rearrangement joins TRBV20-1 to TRBJ2-1; TRBD1 or TRBD2 may be the D gene (6 bases each). CDR1 is DFQATT, CDR2 SNEGSKA, per germline (reference sequence). Trimming cost V 6 bases and J 7 bases, with 16 bases left between them. CDR3 length equals 13 residues. The CDR3 DNA follows: TGCAGTGCCCCGGGTGGGGGGCGGAATGAGCAGTTCTTC. It codes for CSAPGGGRNEQFF.

This clonotype was observed at least ten times. The genes are TRBV20-1 and TRBJ2-7; tentatively, D is TRBD1 (6 bases). CDR1 DFQATT and CDR2 SNEGSKA come from the germline V gene (reference sequence). The CDR3 spans 13 residues. The chain's CDR3 is CSIITGKTYEQYF. For the CDR3, the DNA is TGCAGCATCATCACAGGGAAAACCTACGAGCAGTACTTC.

A few counts support this clonotype. This rearrangement joins TRBV7-2 to TRBJ2-5, with D tentatively TRBD2 (5 bases). This CDR3 is 14 amino acids long. In germline, CDR1 is SGHTA, CDR2 FQGNSA. The V gene lost 5 bases and the J gene lost 7 bases, with 17 bases spanning the gap. The CDR3 DNA reads TGTGCCAGCAGCCCTAGGACTCGTTCCGGGACCCAGTACTTC. Translated, it gives CASSPRTRSGTQYF.

This clonotype was observed a handful of times. The V and J genes are TRBV7-2 and TRBJ2-7, with D unresolved. Trimming removed 2 bases at V and 1 base at J, with 9 bases between. CDR1 is SGHTA and CDR2 is FQGNSA in the germline V gene. The CDR3 consists of 14 residues. The CDR3 DNA follows: TGTGCCAGCAGCTTATCTCGTCTGTCCTACGAGCAGTACTTC. It encodes CASSLSRLSYEQYF. Filled out from reference TRBV7-2 and TRBJ2-7, the complete variable domain reads GAGVSQSPSNKVTEKGKDVELRCDPISGHTALYWYRQSLGQGLEFLIYFQGNSAPDKSGLPSDRFSAERTGGSVSTLTIQRTQQEDSAVYLCASSLSRLSYEQYFGPGTRLTVT.

The CDR3 nucleotides are TGCGCCAGCAGCCCTCGTCCGGGCGCGGGAGAGACCCAGTACTTC. Translating gives CASSPRPGAGETQYF. V and J are TRBV4-3 and TRBJ2-5, with D perhaps TRBD2 (5 bases). Germline CDR1 reads LGHNA; CDR2 reads YSLEER. The CDR3 has 15 amino acids. V was clipped by 4 bases and J by 4 bases, with 16 bases between them.

This clonotype has a count of ten or more. The chain carries TRBV6-5 and TRBJ2-3, with D perhaps matching TRBD1 or TRBD2 (5 bases each). Trimming removed 0 bases from V and 1 base from J, with 14 bases in between. The CDR3 sequence is 17 residues long. Germline V CDR1 and CDR2: MNHEY, SVGAGI. CDR3 region: CASSYSATMGGTDTQYF. The CDR3 DNA sequence: TGTGCCAGCAGTTACTCGGCCACAATGGGGGGCACAGATACGCAGTATTTT.

The chain combines TRBV4-3 with TRBJ1-5; 8 bases are a match to TRBD1. J lost 7 bases, V lost 0 bases, and 5 bases had no gene match. The CDR3 sequence is 15 residues long. Germline V gene lookup returns CDR1 LGHNA and CDR2 YSLEER. The DNA for the CDR3 is TGCGCCAGCAGCCAAGATACGGCAGGGGGCCAGCCCCAGCATTTT. Its protein is CASSQDTAGGQPQHF.

This clonotype has ten or more counts. V gene TRBV7-9 combines with J gene TRBJ1-5; D is unresolved. The CDR3 spans 14 residues. V shed 5 bases and J shed 3 bases, with 11 bases lying between them. Germline loops: CDR1 SEHNR, CDR2 FQNEAQ (reference sequence). The CDR3 coding sequence is TGTGCCAGCAGCCCAGACAACTCCAATCAGCCCCAGCATTTT. Encoded protein: CASSPDNSNQPQHF.

This clonotype was detected only once. The rearrangement links TRBV7-6 to TRBJ1-5; D unresolved. The germline CDR1 and CDR2 sequences are SGHVS and FNYEAQ. The CDR3 is 15 amino acids. V was cut by 4 bases and J by 0 bases, with 10 bases left in between. The CDR3 DNA is TGTGCCAGCAGCTCCGACAACAATAGCAATCAGCCCCAGCATTTT. Translation gives CASSSDNNSNQPQHF.

CDR3 bases: TGTGCCAGCAGCCAAGATAATCAGGCGGAAGCTTTCTTT. Encoded protein: CASSQDNQAEAFF. The genes are TRBV3-1 and TRBJ1-1; D uncertain. CDR3 length: 13 amino acids. V was cut by 0 bases and J by 8 bases, with 10 bases left in between. Germline assignment: CDR1 LGHDT and CDR2 YNNKEL (reference sequence).

This clonotype has only a few counts. V and J are TRBV7-3 and TRBJ1-1; possible D gene TRBD1, 6 bases. Germline V lookup: CDR1 SGHTA, CDR2 FQGTGA. The CDR3 runs to 14 residues. Trimming took off 2 bases at V and 1 base at J, with 8 bases between the two ends. This CDR3 is CASSLAGENTEAFF. In nucleotides, the CDR3 is TGTGCCAGCAGCTTAGCAGGGGAGAACACTGAAGCTTTCTTT.

The rearrangement links TRBV28 to TRBJ2-7, with a tentative D call TRBD1 (6 bases). The CDR3 extends over 15 amino acids. Trimming removed 5 bases at V and 2 bases at J, with 16 bases between. Germline V lookup: CDR1 MDHEN, CDR2 SYDVKM. In DNA form, the CDR3 reads TGTGCCAGCAGTCCAGAAGGCAGGGGCACCTACGAGCAGTACTTC. It translates to CASSPEGRGTYEQYF.

Many counts were recorded for this clonotype. The chain joins TRBV7-2 to TRBJ1-3; 9 positions match TRBD1. The CDR3 runs 20 residues. Germline V gene lookup returns CDR1 SGHTA and CDR2 FQGNSA. Trimming removed 5 bases from V and 0 bases from J; junction bases left unmatched: 17. The CDR3 bases are TGTGCCAGCAGCACCCGGGACAGGGATGTTGGGGGTCGCTCTGGAAACACCATATATTTT. It specifies CASSTRDRDVGGRSGNTIYF.

This clonotype was picked up many times. V and J are TRBV20-1 and TRBJ2-3; 8 nucleotides line up with TRBD1. The CDR3 contains 17 residues. The junction had 20 bases not matched to a gene; V was cut back by 6 bases and J by 6 bases. Germline values: CDR1 DFQATT, CDR2 SNEGSKA (reference sequence). CDR3: CSASEGTGDLQRDTQYF. Here the CDR3 DNA reads TGCAGTGCCAGTGAGGGGACAGGCGACCTCCAGCGGGATACGCAGTATTTT.

This clonotype was counted many times. The chain has TRBV7-2 and TRBJ2-3, with TRBD2 as a possible D gene (5 bases). Trimming pared 3 bases from V and 6 bases from J, leaving 10 bases between. CDR1 is SGHTA and CDR2 is FQGNSA in the germline V gene. The CDR3 extends over 13 amino acids. In nucleotides, the CDR3 is TGTGCCAGCAGCTTCGGACTTATCGATACGCAGTATTTT. Its protein is CASSFGLIDTQYF.

This clonotype was found many times. The chain links TRBV7-2 to TRBJ1-4; D is unresolved. The CDR3 covers 14 residues. V was shortened by 5 bases and J by 10 bases, with 17 bases between the two germline ends. The germline V gene has CDR1 SGHTA and CDR2 FQGNSA. The CDR3 bases are TGTGCCAGCAGCCCCTCCGGTCCGGAGGCAAAACTGTTTTTT. Its protein is CASSPSGPEAKLFF.